This T cell receptor (beta chain) was identified during a study of blood T cell repertoires in COVID-19 (dated by TCRdb to 2020 to 2022). For context, the study as a whole: Samples covering the acute and convalescent phases of COVID-19 were provided by collaborators in the United States, Italy and Spain. Deeply sampled blood TCRbeta repertoires from subjects exposed to, actively infected with, or recovered from COVID-19 were included in the dataset. Samples were obtained from the ongoing ImmuneRACE study (first 160 participants) and from over a thousand subjects provided by 6 global collaborators. Sample metadata almost always included a de-identified subject ID, COVID-19 status, age in years and sex. The material from the prospective study consisted of cDNA or gDNA derived from T cells, B-cell-depleted T cells, or PBMCs. HLA class I and class II types, where available, came from metadata supplied by the sample provider rather than from assay-based typing. The repertoires were released in a freely available public database intended as a resource for research on the immune response to SARS-CoV-2. Study-wide findings and limitations: The quantity of clinical and demographic metadata differed by source and by participant and was supplied without curation.

The immunoSEQ Assay, a bias-controlled multiplex PCR, was used to amplify TCRbeta CDR3 regions from genomic DNA. As for the original processing: The number of nucleated cells in each sample was estimated by amplification of reference gene primers within the assay. To quantify the absolute abundance of each unique TCRbeta CDR3 rearrangement, sequence reads were collapsed and filtered. For each sample, productive Simpson clonality was calculated by taking the square root of Simpson's diversity index across productive rearrangements. Not all clones reach the TCRdb copy of this immuneACCESS table, which keeps in-frame sequences only. Checked studies attribute under half of the gap to unresolved V genes and leave the rest unexplained. The DNA gave D and trimming, while V, J and clone size come from that table. The sample has around 190,000 clones on record, 75% to 85% of them singletons. The ten largest clones take up about a sixth of the sample.

In the prospective study, participants were about 18 to 100 years old, resided in 24 geographic areas of the United States, and were enrolled through a virtual design. In the prospective study, participants were assigned to cohorts based on the clinical history participants reported in a screening survey and a study questionnaire. Mobile phlebotomists in the prospective study collected whole blood, serum and a nasopharyngeal or oropharyngeal swab from every participant. Participants in the prospective study had the option to provide additional blood draws and questionnaires over an approximately two-month period. Before DNA extraction, blood samples from the prospective study were shipped at room temperature or frozen. Reading the germline V gene (reference sequence) gives CDR1 LNHDA and CDR2 SQIVND. V ends up 4 bases short and J 1 base short, with an unmatched junction base count of 3. The CDR3 numbers 14 residues from cysteine through phenylalanine. Left in the record is the CDR3 DNA by itself, 42 bases read in frame from the first base.

This clone was picked up many times. Its antigen remains undetermined. Base qualities are missing; no much larger clone stands one base away. The receptor chain draws on TRBV19 and TRBJ1-1; 7 bases in the junction line up with TRBD1. The source is a woman aged 50 to 60 with acute COVID-19. The specimen was PBMCs or T cells enriched from blood (not recorded which). The CDR3: CASSKGQENTEAFF. The bases are TGTGCCAGTAGTAAAGGACAGGAGAACACTGAAGCTTTCTTT.